This is a list of T cell receptor beta chains from one sample in a study of Ad26.COV2.S vaccination and SARS-CoV-2 variants. The protocol was immunoSEQ multiplex PCR, while the TCRdb copy is restricted to in-frame clones and leaves out a portion. The sample carries 250,000 to 300,000 clones, over 75% recorded once. The input for sequencing was peripheral blood, taken in a trial of Ad26.COV2.S vaccine versus placebo. The receptor set was obtained from a person between 18 and 65 years old who received the Ad26.COV2.S COVID-19 vaccine or a placebo. The CDR3 runs from the conserved cysteine through the conserved F or W. The D gene is left open where the match is weak. Rows give clone size only sometimes, using once, few, many, or a class for an expanded clone.

v_gene: TRBV18
d_gene: NA
j_gene: TRBJ2-7
abundance: NA
CDR3aa: CASSPPSTTYEQYF
CDR3nt: TGTGCCAGCTCACCACCGTCTACTACCTACGAGCAGTACTTC

v_gene: TRBV21-1
d_gene: NA
j_gene: TRBJ2-2
abundance: NA
CDR3aa: CAIQAGELFF
CDR3nt: TGTGCCATACAGGCCGGGGAGCTGTTTTTT

v_gene: TRBV7-8
d_gene: NA
j_gene: TRBJ1-1
abundance: NA
CDR3aa: CASSPRWGLGEAFF
CDR3nt: TGTGCCAGCAGCCCGCGTTGGGGATTGGGTGAAGCTTTCTTT

v_gene: TRBV7-2
d_gene: NA
j_gene: TRBJ1-1
abundance: NA
CDR3aa: CASSLMGAPAEAFF
CDR3nt: TGTGCCAGCAGTCTTATGGGGGCCCCCGCTGAAGCTTTCTTT

v_gene: TRBV30
d_gene: NA
j_gene: TRBJ1-5
abundance: NA
CDR3aa: CAWNWPGTSNQPQHF
CDR3nt: TGTGCCTGGAATTGGCCAGGTACTTCTAATCAGCCCCAGCATTTT

v_gene: TRBV3-1/TRBV3-2
d_gene: TRBD2
j_gene: TRBJ2-7
abundance: NA
CDR3aa: CASSQLLAGVSYEQYF
CDR3nt: TGTGCCAGCAGCCAATTACTAGCGGGAGTCTCCTACGAGCAGTACTTC

v_gene: TRBV5-1
d_gene: TRBD2
j_gene: TRBJ2-1
abundance: NA
CDR3aa: CASSAPPGAGGLGEDEQFF
CDR3nt: TGCGCCAGCAGCGCCCCTCCGGGGGCGGGGGGACTAGGTGAGGATGAGCAGTTCTTC

v_gene: TRBV6-5
d_gene: TRBD1
j_gene: TRBJ1-4
abundance: NA
CDR3aa: CASSPTGVNSEKLFF
CDR3nt: TGTGCCAGCAGCCCCACAGGGGTTAATAGTGAAAAACTGTTTTTT

v_gene: TRBV19
d_gene: TRBD1
j_gene: TRBJ1-1
abundance: NA
CDR3aa: CASSNRGFVWNTEAFF
CDR3nt: TGTGCCAGTAGTAACAGGGGATTTGTCTGGAACACTGAAGCTTTCTTT

v_gene: TRBV18
d_gene: NA
j_gene: TRBJ2-7
abundance: NA
CDR3aa: CASSPPRLVDRDEQYF
CDR3nt: TGTGCCAGCTCACCTCCGAGACTAGTAGATCGGGACGAGCAGTACTTC

v_gene: TRBV2
d_gene: NA
j_gene: TRBJ1-1
abundance: few
CDR3aa: CASRPEGNTEAFF
CDR3nt: TGTGCCAGCAGGCCGGAGGGGAACACTGAAGCTTTCTTT

v_gene: TRBV20-1
d_gene: TRBD2
j_gene: TRBJ2-1
abundance: NA
CDR3aa: CSASKAGVSYNEQFF
CDR3nt: TGCAGTGCTAGTAAAGCGGGAGTATCCTACAATGAGCAGTTCTTC

v_gene: TRBV28
d_gene: TRBD2
j_gene: TRBJ2-7
abundance: once
CDR3aa: CASSLLMGSGRGEQYF
CDR3nt: TGTGCCAGCAGTTTATTAATGGGTAGCGGGAGAGGAGAGCAGTACTTC

v_gene: TRBV6-5
d_gene: TRBD1
j_gene: TRBJ1-4
abundance: NA
CDR3aa: CASSYPLTGINEKLFF
CDR3nt: TGTGCCAGCAGTTACCCCCTGACAGGGATAAATGAAAAACTGTTTTTT

v_gene: TRBV30
d_gene: TRBD1
j_gene: TRBJ2-5
abundance: NA
CDR3aa: CAWSVSDRRQGTQYF
CDR3nt: TGTGCCTGGAGTGTTTCGGACAGGCGACAAGGGACCCAGTACTTC

v_gene: TRBV18
d_gene: NA
j_gene: TRBJ1-1
abundance: NA
CDR3aa: CASSPGRDTEAFF
CDR3nt: TGTGCCAGCTCACCAGGGAGGGACACTGAAGCTTTCTTT

v_gene: TRBV6-2/TRBV6-3
d_gene: NA
j_gene: TRBJ2-7
abundance: few
CDR3aa: CASSPHGSGEQYF
CDR3nt: TGTGCCAGCAGTCCCCACGGGAGCGGGGAGCAGTACTTC

v_gene: TRBV19
d_gene: TRBD1
j_gene: TRBJ2-5
abundance: NA
CDR3aa: CASSTYRGSGETQYF
CDR3nt: TGTGCCAGTAGTACCTACAGGGGGTCAGGGGAGACCCAGTACTTC

v_gene: TRBV9
d_gene: NA
j_gene: TRBJ2-1
abundance: NA
CDR3aa: CASSTLPVGEQFF
CDR3nt: TGTGCCAGCAGCACCCTGCCAGTGGGTGAGCAGTTCTTC

v_gene: TRBV15
d_gene: NA
j_gene: TRBJ1-4
abundance: NA
CDR3aa: CATSTDLAANEKLFF
CDR3nt: TGTGCCACCAGCACTGATTTGGCCGCTAATGAAAAACTGTTTTTT

v_gene: TRBV9
d_gene: NA
j_gene: TRBJ2-3
abundance: NA
CDR3aa: CASSVDSVLTDTQYF
CDR3nt: TGTGCCAGCAGCGTTGACTCCGTCCTAACAGATACGCAGTATTTT

v_gene: TRBV30
d_gene: TRBD1
j_gene: TRBJ2-3
abundance: NA
CDR3aa: CAWNGKPPGQLTDTQYF
CDR3nt: TGTGCCTGGAACGGAAAACCACCGGGACAGTTGACAGATACGCAGTATTTT

v_gene: TRBV7-8
d_gene: NA
j_gene: TRBJ1-2
abundance: NA
CDR3aa: CASSFIAQANYGYTF
CDR3nt: TGTGCCAGCAGCTTTATAGCTCAGGCTAACTATGGCTACACCTTC

v_gene: TRBV27
d_gene: NA
j_gene: TRBJ1-5
abundance: NA
CDR3aa: CASSPTTLGGFEPQHF
CDR3nt: TGTGCCAGCAGTCCGACGACCCTAGGGGGTTTTGAGCCCCAGCATTTT

v_gene: TRBV5-4
d_gene: TRBD2
j_gene: TRBJ2-3
abundance: once
CDR3aa: CASSSGTRSPDTQYF
CDR3nt: TGTGCCAGCAGCTCCGGGACTAGATCCCCAGATACGCAGTATTTT

v_gene: TRBV6-5
d_gene: NA
j_gene: TRBJ1-4
abundance: NA
CDR3aa: CASSYSARPEKLFF
CDR3nt: TGTGCCAGCAGTTACTCCGCCCGCCCTGAAAAACTGTTTTTT

v_gene: TRBV9
d_gene: NA
j_gene: TRBJ2-1
abundance: NA
CDR3aa: CASSTRGAHNEQFF
CDR3nt: TGTGCCAGCAGCACGCGGGGAGCTCACAATGAGCAGTTCTTC

v_gene: TRBV11-3
d_gene: NA
j_gene: TRBJ2-1
abundance: NA
CDR3aa: CAGSGGSQAFTYNEQFF
CDR3nt: TGTGCCGGCAGCGGAGGGTCCCAGGCCTTTACCTACAATGAGCAGTTCTTC

v_gene: TRBV30
d_gene: NA
j_gene: TRBJ1-2
abundance: NA
CDR3aa: CAWSEGLYGYTF
CDR3nt: TGTGCCTGGAGTGAAGGCCTATATGGCTACACCTTC

v_gene: TRBV3-1/TRBV3-2
d_gene: NA
j_gene: TRBJ1-6
abundance: once
CDR3aa: CASSHDGSSYNSPLHF
CDR3nt: TGTGCCAGCAGCCATGATGGTAGCTCCTATAATTCACCCCTCCACTTT

v_gene: TRBV2
d_gene: TRBD1
j_gene: TRBJ1-3
abundance: NA
CDR3aa: CASSAGTAGNTIYF
CDR3nt: TGTGCCAGCAGTGCCGGGACAGCCGGAAACACCATATATTTT

v_gene: TRBV7-2
d_gene: TRBD1
j_gene: TRBJ2-1
abundance: NA
CDR3aa: CASSLARGQGSFNEQFF
CDR3nt: TGTGCCAGCAGCTTGGCCCGGGGACAGGGGTCTTTCAATGAGCAGTTCTTC

v_gene: TRBV6-4
d_gene: TRBD1
j_gene: TRBJ2-1
abundance: NA
CDR3aa: CASTPGTGGTDEQFF
CDR3nt: TGTGCCAGCACCCCGGGTACAGGGGGCACGGATGAGCAGTTCTTC

v_gene: TRBV4-3
d_gene: NA
j_gene: TRBJ1-3
abundance: once
CDR3aa: CASSQGFGGSSGNTIYF
CDR3nt: TGCGCCAGCAGCCAAGGCTTCGGTGGGAGCTCTGGAAACACCATATATTTT

v_gene: TRBV7-9
d_gene: NA
j_gene: TRBJ2-6
abundance: NA
CDR3aa: CASSSTISGANVLTF
CDR3nt: TGTGCCAGCAGCTCCACAATCTCTGGGGCCAACGTCCTGACTTTC

v_gene: TRBV6-4
d_gene: NA
j_gene: TRBJ1-6
abundance: NA
CDR3aa: CASSERLRSPLHF
CDR3nt: TGTGCCAGCAGTGAGAGGCTCCGGTCACCCCTCCACTTT

v_gene: TRBV11-1
d_gene: NA
j_gene: TRBJ2-1
abundance: NA
CDR3aa: CASSLARQGEQFF
CDR3nt: TGTGCCAGCAGCTTAGCGCGCCAGGGAGAGCAGTTCTTC

v_gene: TRBV24-1
d_gene: NA
j_gene: TRBJ2-3
abundance: NA
CDR3aa: CATSDSSESPDTQYF
CDR3nt: TGTGCCACCAGTGATTCTAGTGAAAGCCCAGATACGCAGTATTTT

v_gene: TRBV4-2
d_gene: TRBD1
j_gene: TRBJ1-2
abundance: NA
CDR3aa: CASSQETGALTYGYTF
CDR3nt: TGTGCCAGCAGCCAAGAAACAGGGGCTCTCACCTATGGCTACACCTTC

v_gene: TRBV19
d_gene: NA
j_gene: TRBJ2-4
abundance: NA
CDR3aa: CASSMDTRAKNIQYF
CDR3nt: TGTGCCAGTAGTATGGACACGAGGGCCAAAAACATTCAGTACTTC

v_gene: TRBV11-2
d_gene: NA
j_gene: TRBJ1-2
abundance: NA
CDR3aa: CASSFSWDGSYGYTF
CDR3nt: TGTGCCAGCAGCTTTAGTTGGGACGGAAGCTATGGCTACACCTTC

v_gene: TRBV18
d_gene: NA
j_gene: TRBJ1-3
abundance: NA
CDR3aa: CASSRDRSSGNTIYF
CDR3nt: TGTGCCAGCTCCCGAGACAGAAGCTCTGGAAACACCATATATTTT

v_gene: TRBV30
d_gene: NA
j_gene: TRBJ2-7
abundance: NA
CDR3aa: CAWSRTSYEQYF
CDR3nt: TGTGCCTGGAGCCGGACCAGCTACGAGCAGTACTTC

v_gene: TRBV28
d_gene: NA
j_gene: TRBJ2-7
abundance: NA
CDR3aa: CASRPAGDYEQYF
CDR3nt: TGTGCCAGCAGACCCGCCGGGGACTACGAGCAGTACTTC

v_gene: TRBV6-2/TRBV6-3
d_gene: TRBD1
j_gene: TRBJ2-2
abundance: NA
CDR3aa: CASSPPRQGNTGELFF
CDR3nt: TGTGCCAGCAGCCCCCCCCGACAGGGCAACACCGGGGAGCTGTTTTTT

v_gene: TRBV5-1
d_gene: TRBD1
j_gene: TRBJ2-1
abundance: NA
CDR3aa: CASRVAGGFEQFF
CDR3nt: TGCGCCAGCAGGGTGGCAGGGGGCTTTGAGCAGTTCTTC

v_gene: TRBV6-5
d_gene: TRBD1
j_gene: TRBJ1-5
abundance: NA
CDR3aa: CASSPSTGGRQPQHF
CDR3nt: TGTGCCAGCAGTCCCTCCACAGGGGGCCGACAGCCCCAGCATTTT

v_gene: TRBV12-5
d_gene: TRBD2
j_gene: TRBJ2-1
abundance: NA
CDR3aa: CASGLVLSGSPNEQFF
CDR3nt: TGTGCTAGTGGTTTGGTACTGAGCGGGAGCCCCAATGAGCAGTTCTTC

v_gene: TRBV2
d_gene: TRBD1
j_gene: TRBJ1-4
abundance: NA
CDR3aa: CASSHDLTGTRTNEKLFF
CDR3nt: TGTGCCAGCAGCCACGACTTGACAGGGACCCGAACTAATGAAAAACTGTTTTTT

v_gene: TRBV5-1
d_gene: TRBD2
j_gene: TRBJ2-7
abundance: NA
CDR3aa: CASRPTGLDEQYF
CDR3nt: TGCGCCAGCAGACCCACGGGACTAGATGAGCAGTACTTC

v_gene: TRBV3-1/TRBV3-2
d_gene: NA
j_gene: TRBJ1-5
abundance: NA
CDR3aa: CASSQGGNQPQHF
CDR3nt: TGTGCCAGCAGCCAAGGGGGTAATCAGCCCCAGCATTTT

v_gene: TRBV20-1
d_gene: TRBD2
j_gene: TRBJ2-7
abundance: NA
CDR3aa: CSARDFSGRSYEQYF
CDR3nt: TGCAGTGCTCGTGACTTTAGCGGGAGGTCCTACGAGCAGTACTTC

v_gene: TRBV27
d_gene: NA
j_gene: TRBJ1-1
abundance: NA
CDR3aa: CASSLGATTEAFF
CDR3nt: TGTGCCAGCAGTTTAGGGGCAACCACTGAAGCTTTCTTT

v_gene: TRBV30
d_gene: NA
j_gene: TRBJ1-2
abundance: NA
CDR3aa: CAWGGGSGYTF
CDR3nt: TGTGCCTGGGGAGGGGGAAGTGGCTACACCTTC

v_gene: TRBV3-1/TRBV3-2
d_gene: NA
j_gene: TRBJ2-2
abundance: NA
CDR3aa: CASSPYSPGELFF
CDR3nt: TGTGCCAGCAGCCCGTACTCCCCCGGGGAGCTGTTTTTT

v_gene: TRBV5-6
d_gene: NA
j_gene: TRBJ1-4
abundance: NA
CDR3aa: CASSRVWATNEKLFF
CDR3nt: TGTGCCAGCAGCCGCGTCTGGGCAACTAATGAAAAACTGTTTTTT